The 27 T cell receptor beta chains presented below share a single source sample, sequenced in a study of CD8 T cells in Susac syndrome. With random hexamers, roughly 0.45 to 1 ug RNA was reverse transcribed. TCRdb redid the calling of the immunoSEQ multiplex PCR reads with MiXCR, one entry per CDR3 protein. The sample yields roughly 140,000 distinct CDR3 sequences, around 95% seen once. Sequenced input: CD8+ T cells from PBMCs. The receptors shown here come from a human donor with multiple sclerosis.

The V gene is TRBV27, the J gene TRBJ2-7; D is ambiguous. CDR3 length: 14 residues. V was pared by 0 bases and J by 4 bases, with 10 bases between. CDR1 and CDR2 from the germline V gene are MNHEY and SMNVEV (reference sequence). Here the CDR3 reads CASSLSSETYEQYF. CDR3 nucleotides: TGTGCCAGCAGTTTATCGTCCGAGACGTACGAGCAGTACTTC.

The chain employs TRBV29-1 and TRBJ1-1; the match to TRBD1 covers 11 bases. The junction had 7 bases not matched to a gene; V was cut back by 6 bases and J by 1 base. The V gene's germline CDR1 is SQVTM and CDR2 ANQGSEA. This CDR3 has 15 residues. In DNA, the CDR3 is TGCAGCGTCCCGGGACAGGGGGTCCGGAACACTGAAGCTTTCTTT. It codes for CSVPGQGVRNTEAFF.

The genes are TRBV12-3 or TRBV12-4 and TRBJ2-3; 16 bases fit TRBD2. The CDR3 loop spans 20 amino acids. V trimming: 6 bases; J trimming: 0 bases; junction bases outside the gene matches: 12. The CDR3 region has the DNA TGTGCCAGCAGCCGCCCCCCCGGGACTAGCGGGGGGGAGAGCACAGATACGCAGTATTTT. It is translated as CASSRPPGTSGGESTDTQYF.

The chain combines TRBV11-2 with TRBJ2-7; D is perhaps TRBD2 (5 bases). The CDR3 is 13 residues long. The V and J ends lost 1 base and 3 bases respectively, with 7 bases between them. Germline CDR1 SGHAT, CDR2 FQNNGV. CDR3 DNA: TGTGCCAGCAGCTTAGGCCGGGGCTACGAGCAGTACGTC. Residues: CASSLGRGYEQYV.

The chain uses TRBV20-1 and TRBJ2-5; D gene uncertain. The V end lost 6 bases, the J end lost 4 bases, and 18 bases lay between the germline ends. The CDR3 loop spans 14 amino acids. Germline V gene data show CDR1 as DFQATT and CDR2 as SNEGSKA (reference sequence). CDR3: CSAIVLGLGETQYF. The CDR3 DNA is TGCAGTGCAATAGTCCTTGGCCTCGGAGAGACCCAGTACTTC.

The V gene is TRBV30, the J gene TRBJ1-2; 7 bases are a match to TRBD1. The CDR3 runs to 16 residues. The germline gives CDR1 GTSNPN, CDR2 SVGIG (reference sequence). Trimming took 0 bases from V and 4 from J; bases not matched to a gene: 11. CDR3: CAWSVKGQVIFYGYTF. The CDR3 nucleotides read TGTGCCTGGAGTGTAAAAGGACAGGTGATCTTCTATGGCTACACCTTC.

Written as DNA, the CDR3 is TGTGCCTGGAGTGCGGGATCTAGCACAGATACGCAGTATTTT. Its translation: CAWSAGSSTDTQYF. This sequence joins TRBV30 and TRBJ2-3, with D perhaps TRBD2 (5 bases). This CDR3 comprises 14 residues. Trimming removed 1 base at V and 0 bases at J, with 8 bases between. Germline V CDR1 and CDR2: GTSNPN, SVGIG (reference sequence). The variable domain in full, completed from reference TRBV30 and TRBJ2-3, reads SQTIHQWPATLVQPVGSPLSLECTVEGTSNPNLYWYRQAAGRGLQLLFYSVGIGQISSEVPQNLSASRPQDRQFILSSKKLLLSDSGFYLCAWSAGSSTDTQYFGPGTRLTVL.

The chain couples TRBV14 to TRBJ2-5; weak D call: TRBD2 (6 bases). Germline lookup yields CDR1 SGHDN and CDR2 FVKESK. This CDR3 has 15 residues. The V gene lost 4 bases and the J gene lost 0 bases, with 12 bases spanning the gap. CDR3 sequence (DNA): TGTGCCAGCAGCCGCCCAGGAGGGTACCAAGAGACCCAGTACTTC. Translating it yields CASSRPGGYQETQYF.

The CDR3 protein is CASTPPGGGADTQYF. CDR3 nucleotide sequence: TGTGCCAGCACCCCCCCGGGGGGAGGCGCAGATACGCAGTATTTT. The genes are TRBV27 and TRBJ2-3, with 7 bases fitting TRBD2. Trimming at V came to 7 bases and at J to 4 bases, leaving 11 bases not matched to a gene. This CDR3 comprises 15 residues. Germline CDR1 MNHEY, CDR2 SMNVEV (reference sequence).

This chain links TRBV29-1 with TRBJ1-2; 11 bases match TRBD1. The V segment lost 6 bases and the J segment 8 bases; nucleotides outside the gene matches: 11. Germline CDR1 SQVTM, CDR2 ANQGSEA. The CDR3 has 14 residues. In nucleotides, the CDR3 is TGCAGCGTCTCTATACCGGGACAGGGGGGAGGCTACACCTTC. Its translation is CSVSIPGQGGGYTF. The complete variable domain, with remaining parts taken from reference TRBV29-1 and TRBJ1-2, reads SAVISQKPSRDICQRGTSLTIQCQVDSQVTMMFWYRQQPGQSLTLIATANQGSEATYESGFVIDKFPISRPNLTFSTLTVSNMSPEDSSIYLCSVSIPGQGGGYTFGSGTRLTVV.

The chain links TRBV12-5 to TRBJ2-1; D possibly uses TRBD1 or TRBD2 (5 bases each). This CDR3 has 13 residues. The germline V gene encodes CDR1 LGHNT and CDR2 FRNRAP. V was shortened by 7 bases and J by 4 bases, with 11 bases between the two germline ends. DNA of the CDR3: TGTGCTAGTGAGGGGACGGGATACAATGAGCAGTTCTTC. The encoded protein is CASEGTGYNEQFF.

This chain uses TRBV27 with TRBJ2-7; TRBD2 is a possible D gene (6 bases). Germline V CDR1 and CDR2: MNHEY, SMNVEV (reference sequence). V lost 4 bases to trimming and J lost 3 bases, with 10 bases between them. The CDR3 is 13 amino acids. In nucleotides, the CDR3 is TGTGCCAGCAGTTATGTCGGGGGCTACGAGCAGTACTTC. Protein sequence: CASSYVGGYEQYF.

The chain employs TRBV29-1 and TRBJ1-1, with D perhaps matching TRBD1 (5 bases). The CDR3 loop spans 12 amino acids. Germline V gene lookup returns CDR1 SQVTM and CDR2 ANQGSEA. V was clipped by 4 bases and J by 2 bases, with 8 bases between them. The CDR3 here is CSVGDSNTEAFF. The DNA for the CDR3 is TGCAGCGTTGGGGACTCAAACACTGAAGCTTTCTTT.

This chain uses TRBV27 with TRBJ1-5; D remains unclear. V lost 4 bases to trimming and J lost 7 bases, with 2 bases between them. The CDR3 sequence is 10 residues long. Looked up from germline, CDR1 is MNHEY and CDR2 is SMNVEV (reference sequence). DNA for the CDR3: TGTGCCAGCAGTTCCCAGCCCCAGCATTTT. It encodes CASSSQPQHF.

The rearrangement uses TRBV12-5 and TRBJ2-7; the D call may be TRBD1 or TRBD2 (5 bases each). Trimming left V 1 base short and J 6 bases short, with 7 bases between. The length of the CDR3 is 12 residues. Germline V CDR1 and CDR2: LGHNT, FRNRAP. CDR3 DNA: TGTGCTAGTGGTTTGGGAGGGACCGAGCAGTACTTC. Protein product: CASGLGGTEQYF.

The chain uses TRBV5-6 and TRBJ1-1; no clear D gene. The CDR3 sequence is 16 residues long. Between the trimmed V and J ends, which lost 4 bases and 0 bases, there was a span of 16 bases. Germline loops: CDR1 SGHDT, CDR2 YYEEEE. DNA for the CDR3: TGTGCCAGCAGCCTTGTCGGGCTTAGCATGAACACTGAAGCTTTCTTT. Translating it yields CASSLVGLSMNTEAFF.

This clonotype has just one count. V and J are TRBV6-6 and TRBJ1-5; 7 bases fit TRBD1. Germline CDR1 MNHNY, CDR2 SVGAGI (reference sequence). The J segment lost 3 bases and the V segment lost 5 bases, leaving 7 bases of the junction unmatched. The CDR3 is 15 residues long. Here the CDR3 reads CASSTRGQSNQPQHF. CDR3 sequence (DNA): TGTGCCAGCAGTACCCGGGGACAGTCCAATCAGCCCCAGCATTTT.

This chain connects TRBV3-1 to TRBJ1-5; D possibly corresponds to TRBD1 (5 bases). V lost 4 bases, J lost 3 bases, and 19 bases lay in between. Germline values: CDR1 LGHDT, CDR2 YNNKEL (reference sequence). This CDR3 contains 17 residues. The CDR3 nucleotides read TGTGCCAGCAGCCCCTATCCGCCGGGGACCCCCAATCAGCCCCAGCATTTT. Translating it yields CASSPYPPGTPNQPQHF.

J is TRBJ2-3 and V is TRBV13; D may match TRBD1 or TRBD2 (5 bases each). The CDR3 length is 12 residues. Germline V gene sequence: CDR1 PRHDT, CDR2 FYEKMQ (reference sequence). V was cut by 5 bases and J by 8 bases, with 11 bases left in between. The CDR3, as DNA: TGTGCCAGCAGCGGGGGTACGGGTACGCAGTATTTT. This codes for CASSGGTGTQYF.

This sequence joins TRBV7-2 and TRBJ2-7; D gene uncertain. V gave up 2 bases and J gave up 6 bases, with 11 bases separating them. Germline CDR1 and CDR2: SGHTA and FQGNSA. There are 13 residues in the CDR3. The CDR3 region has the DNA TGTGCCAGCAGCTTATCCGACCCCCTCGAGCAGTACGTC. It is translated as CASSLSDPLEQYV.

This chain uses TRBV27 with TRBJ1-5, with 9 bases that match TRBD1. The V gene end was trimmed by 8 bases and the J gene end by 2 bases; junction bases not matched to a gene: 1. CDR1 MNHEY and CDR2 SMNVEV come from the germline V gene (reference sequence). The CDR3 has 13 amino acids. The CDR3 bases are TGTGCCAGCGGGGACAGGGGCAATCAGCCCCAGCATTTT. It specifies CASGDRGNQPQHF.

The chain combines TRBV19 with TRBJ1-5; 7 nucleotides match TRBD1. V lost 3 bases, J lost 9 bases, and 11 bases stayed unmatched. This CDR3 is 15 amino acids long. Germline CDR1 LNHDA, CDR2 SQIVND (reference sequence). In DNA form, the CDR3 reads TGTGCCAGTAGTATGGGGTCAAGGGGGCTTCGGCCCCAGCATTTT. It specifies CASSMGSRGLRPQHF.

This clonotype appeared once. V is TRBV7-9 and J is TRBJ2-7, with a tentative D call TRBD1 (6 bases). This CDR3 has 14 residues. V gave up 5 bases and J gave up 2 bases, with 13 bases separating them. CDR1 and CDR2 from the germline V gene are SEHNR and FQNEAQ (reference sequence). The CDR3 DNA follows: TGTGCCAGCAGCCAACAGGGAAATGCCTACGAGCAGTACTTC. It specifies CASSQQGNAYEQYF.

CDR3 amino acids: CSGRGQGITEQYF. CDR3 coding DNA: TGCAGTGGGAGGGGACAGGGGATCACCGAGCAGTACTTC. The rearrangement uses TRBV29-1 and TRBJ2-7; TRBD1 matches at 10 bases. The CDR3 totals 13 residues. CDR1 SQVTM and CDR2 ANQGSEA come from the germline V gene.

The rearrangement joins TRBV2 to TRBJ2-3; D not resolved. The CDR3 length is 12 residues. CDR1 is SNHLY and CDR2 is FYNNEI in the germline V gene. V lost 6 bases and J lost 6, with 10 bases in between. The CDR3 nucleotides read TGTGCCAGCAGCAACCCCTGGGATACGCAGTATTTT. Translating it yields CASSNPWDTQYF.

The chain couples TRBV3-1 to TRBJ2-3, with D possibly being TRBD1 or TRBD2 (5 bases each). Germline V lookup: CDR1 LGHDT, CDR2 YNNKEL (reference sequence). The CDR3 has 16 amino acids. Trimming shortened V by 4 bases and J by 2 bases, and 16 bases separated the two germline ends. CDR3 amino acids: CASSLPGPAITDTQYF. CDR3 DNA: TGTGCCAGCAGCCTCCCGGGGCCCGCAATCACAGATACGCAGTATTTT.

The chain has TRBV5-4 and TRBJ1-2; D gene ambiguous. Looked up from germline, CDR1 is SGHNT and CDR2 is YYREEE (reference sequence). V was clipped by 9 bases and J by 8 bases, with 8 bases between them. The CDR3 consists of 9 residues. In DNA, the CDR3 is TGTGCCACCCGTGTCGGCTACACCTTC. Its protein is CATRVGYTF.